The 27 T cell receptor beta chains given below trace back to one sample, sequenced in a study of blood T cells in healthy people across ages. A second PCR, run for about 7 to 11 cycles, used a sample-barcoded 5' primer plus a J-beta primer mix. A single record per CDR3 protein comes from TCRdb applying MiXCR to the 5' RACE reads. This repertoire shows under 1,100,000 distinct CDR3 sequences, about 25% found once; its top ten account for around 0.7%. The sample was also reused in another study, on T cells of mothers and their children.

The sample consisted of blood. The source of these receptors is a girl aged 2-15 years in good health.

This sequence joins TRBV9 and TRBJ2-7, with D possibly being TRBD1 (5 bases). The V gene lost 0 bases and the J gene lost 3 bases, with 16 bases spanning the gap. Germline V gene data show CDR1 as SGDLS and CDR2 as YYNGEE. The CDR3 has 16 residues. As DNA, the CDR3 is TGTGCCAGCAGCGTAGAGGCCCAGACAGATCTCTACGAGCAGTACTTC. Protein product: CASSVEAQTDLYEQYF.

This sequence joins TRBV12-3 or TRBV12-4 and TRBJ2-7; perhaps TRBD2 as D (6 bases). CDR3 length equals 14 residues. Trimming pared 6 bases from V and 2 bases from J, leaving 14 bases between. CDR3 loop: CASSIRGLPYEQYF. The CDR3 nucleotides read TGTGCCAGCAGCATCCGGGGGTTACCCTACGAGCAGTACTTC.

V gene TRBV28 combines with J gene TRBJ2-1; 11 nucleotides match TRBD2. Per the germline V gene, CDR1 is MDHEN and CDR2 is SYDVKM. The V segment lost 3 bases and the J segment 8 bases; nucleotides outside the gene matches: 9. This CDR3 is built from 16 residues. This CDR3 reads CASSFYLAGGIDEQFF. The CDR3 DNA reads as TGTGCCAGCAGTTTTTATCTAGCGGGAGGTATCGATGAGCAGTTCTTC.

The chain links TRBV18 to TRBJ2-7, with TRBD2 as a possible D gene (5 bases). Deletions cut 2 bases from V and 0 bases from J, with 11 bases between. CDR1 and CDR2 from the germline V gene are KGHSH and LQKENI. The CDR3 has 15 residues. The CDR3: CASSPAGHLSYEQYF. DNA of the CDR3: TGTGCCAGCTCACCAGCGGGCCACCTCTCCTACGAGCAGTACTTC.

The V gene is TRBV24-1, the J gene TRBJ2-3, with 7 bases lining up with TRBD1. Germline V gene lookup returns CDR1 KGHDR and CDR2 SFDVKD. The CDR3 consists of 17 residues. The junction had 8 bases not matched to a gene; V was cut back by 3 bases and J by 0 bases. The CDR3 loop reads CATSDPGQELSTDTQYF. CDR3 in DNA: TGTGCCACCAGTGATCCCGGACAGGAGCTCAGCACAGATACGCAGTATTTT.

There are a few counts of this clonotype. This CDR3 is CSADRGPYEQYF. The CDR3 DNA follows: TGCAGCGCCGACAGGGGCCCCTACGAGCAGTACTTC. The V and J genes are TRBV29-1 and TRBJ2-7; TRBD1 matches 8 bases. Germline V gives CDR1 SQVTM, CDR2 ANQGSEA. CDR3 length: 12 residues. Germline trimming cut 7 bases from V and 2 bases from J; bases unmatched to any gene: 4.

This chain uses TRBV20-1 with TRBJ2-5; the D is unclear. Trimming took 4 bases from V and 5 from J, leaving 8 bases between them. There are 11 residues in the CDR3. Per germline, CDR1 DFQATT and CDR2 SNEGSKA (reference sequence). CDR3 protein: CSAIRGETQYF. DNA of the CDR3: TGCAGTGCTATCCGTGGCGAGACCCAGTACTTC.

This clonotype was detected only a few times. The chain combines TRBV19 with TRBJ2-5; TRBD2 might be the D (5 bases). Germline values: CDR1 LNHDA, CDR2 SQIVND (reference sequence). V lost 5 bases, J lost 1 base, and 23 bases lay in between. The CDR3 extends over 18 amino acids. CDR3 in amino acids: CASSLGESNSLRQETQYF. CDR3 coding DNA: TGTGCCAGTAGTCTCGGGGAAAGCAACAGCTTGCGCCAAGAGACCCAGTACTTC.

V usage is TRBV29-1 and J usage is TRBJ1-2, with D maybe TRBD1 (5 bases). Per the germline V gene, CDR1 is SQVTM and CDR2 is ANQGSEA. The ends were cut back, 8 bases at V and 5 bases at J, with 24 bases in the middle. This CDR3 contains 15 residues. The CDR3 DNA reads TGCAGCCATACTTACTCCCGGGACGGTGCTTATGGCTACACCTTC. It codes for CSHTYSRDGAYGYTF.

V and J are TRBV28 and TRBJ2-5, with D maybe TRBD1 (5 bases). The CDR3 has 15 residues. Germline CDR1 is MDHEN and CDR2 is SYDVKM. Trimming took off 4 bases at V and 4 bases at J, with 16 bases between the two ends. The CDR3 region has the DNA TGTGCCAGCAGTTCAGGGCCCCCCCGACCAGAGACCCAGTACTTC. This codes for CASSSGPPRPETQYF.

The chain employs TRBV4-3 and TRBJ2-7; possibly TRBD2 for D (6 bases). Germline V gene sequence: CDR1 LGHNA, CDR2 YSLEER. Trimming stripped 4 bases from V and 0 bases from J, with 13 bases between. This CDR3 is built from 15 residues. This CDR3 is CASSRGGTASYEQYF. The CDR3 DNA is TGCGCCAGCAGCCGCGGCGGGACCGCCTCCTACGAGCAGTACTTC.

This clonotype was observed a few times. J is TRBJ1-2 and V is TRBV6-5; D unresolved. Deletions cut 1 base from V and 8 bases from J, with 14 bases between. Germline CDR1 and CDR2: MNHEY and SVGAGI. CDR3 length: 14 amino acids. Written as DNA, the CDR3 is TGTGCCAGCAGTTACTACGCCAGGCCGGAGGGCTACACCTTC. Translating it yields CASSYYARPEGYTF.

This clonotype was found a few times. In DNA form, the CDR3 reads TGTGCCAGCAGCCAAGATTATAGCGGATCCTACGAGCAGTACTTC. Protein sequence: CASSQDYSGSYEQYF. The chain is built from TRBV3-1 and TRBJ2-7; perhaps TRBD2 as D (6 bases). CDR1 is LGHDT, CDR2 YNNKEL, per germline (reference sequence). The germline V and J ends were trimmed by 0 bases and 1 base, with 10 bases remaining between them. The CDR3 loop spans 15 amino acids.

The chain recombines TRBV28 with TRBJ1-1; D not certain. Between the trimmed V and J ends, which lost 3 bases and 0 bases, there was a span of 11 bases. This CDR3 region has 15 residues. The germline gives CDR1 MDHEN, CDR2 SYDVKM. CDR3 coding DNA: TGTGCCAGCAGTTTCTGGACGGGCATGAACACTGAAGCTTTCTTT. This translates into CASSFWTGMNTEAFF. Using reference TRBV28 and TRBJ1-1 for the parts outside the CDR3, the full variable domain is DVKVTQSSRYLVKRTGEKVFLECVQDMDHENMFWYRQDPGLGLRLIYFSYDVKMKEKGDIPEGYSVSREKKERFSLILESASTNQTSMYLCASSFWTGMNTEAFFGQGTRLTVV.

The rearrangement links TRBV7-9 to TRBJ1-5; D remains unclear. Per the germline V gene, CDR1 is SEHNR and CDR2 is FQNEAQ (reference sequence). V was shortened by 3 bases and J by 5 bases, with 14 bases between the two germline ends. CDR3 length equals 15 residues. CDR3 in DNA: TGTGCCAGCAGCTTGAGCGGGGTAGGTGATCAGCCCCAGCATTTT. Translation: CASSLSGVGDQPQHF. The full variable domain, its missing parts supplied by reference TRBV7-9 and TRBJ1-5, is DTGVSQNPRHKITKRGQNVTFRCDPISEHNRLYWYRQTLGQGPEFLTYFQNEAQLEKSRLLSDRFSAERPKGSFSTLEIQRTEQGDSAMYLCASSLSGVGDQPQHFGDGTRLSIL.

Ten or more counts support this clonotype. This rearrangement joins TRBV2 to TRBJ2-4, with D possibly matching TRBD2 (7 bases). Germline V lookup: CDR1 SNHLY, CDR2 FYNNEI. V shed 2 bases and J shed 6 bases, with 17 bases lying between them. This CDR3 is 16 amino acids long. CDR3 nucleotide sequence: TGTGCCAGCAGTGAATTAAGGGGGGGGATTGGAAACATTCAGTACTTC. This codes for CASSELRGGIGNIQYF.

This chain joins TRBV3-1 and TRBJ1-4; D gene ambiguous. The CDR3 is 14 amino acids. CDR1 LGHDT and CDR2 YNNKEL come from the germline V gene (reference sequence). V was shortened by 4 bases and J by 8 bases, with 14 bases between the two germline ends. The CDR3 DNA follows: TGTGCCAGCAGCCCCCCTCCCGTAGGCGAAAAACTGTTTTTT. Protein product: CASSPPPVGEKLFF. The whole variable domain, remainder taken from reference TRBV3-1 and TRBJ1-4, is DTAVSQTPKYLVTQMGNDKSIKCEQNLGHDTMYWYKQDSKKFLKIMFSYNNKELIINETVPNRFSPKSPDKAHLNLHINSLELGDSAVYFCASSPPPVGEKLFFGSGTQLSVL.

The J gene is TRBJ1-1, the V gene TRBV5-1, with TRBD1 matching 8 bases. V was pared by 4 bases and J by 0 bases, with 11 bases of the junction left unmatched. The CDR3 is 17 residues long. The germline gives CDR1 SGHRS, CDR2 YFSETQ. In DNA, the CDR3 is TGCGCCAGCAGCCTAAACTTCGGACAGGGCATGAACACTGAAGCTTTCTTT. It codes for CASSLNFGQGMNTEAFF.

The rearrangement joins TRBV29-1 to TRBJ2-1; D is unresolved. The CDR3 totals 14 residues. The V end was cut by 7 bases, the J end by 2 bases, with 15 bases between. Germline lookup yields CDR1 SQVTM and CDR2 ANQGSEA. The DNA of the CDR3 is TGCAGCGCCCAACCCGAATGGACCTACAATGAGCAGTTCTTC. Encoded protein: CSAQPEWTYNEQFF.

This clonotype was seen just once. J is TRBJ1-5 and V is TRBV5-1, with D possibly TRBD1 on 5 matching bases. Per the germline V gene, CDR1 is SGHRS and CDR2 is YFSETQ. Deletions cut 0 bases from V and 6 bases from J, with 10 bases between. The CDR3 totals 14 residues. The CDR3 is CASSLDSGGQPQHF. The CDR3 DNA follows: TGCGCCAGCAGCTTGGATTCTGGGGGTCAGCCCCAGCATTTT.

This clonotype appeared a few times. The chain combines TRBV3-1 with TRBJ2-7; perhaps TRBD2 as D (6 bases). Germline CDR1 and CDR2: LGHDT and YNNKEL (reference sequence). Trimming stripped 4 bases from V and 6 bases from J, with 19 bases between. This CDR3 has 15 residues. For the CDR3, the DNA is TGTGCCAGCAGCCCCCCTGGGCTAGCGCTTTTCGAGCAGTACTTC. Translation: CASSPPGLALFEQYF.

The chain is built from TRBV7-9 and TRBJ2-1; D remains ambiguous. The germline gives CDR1 SEHNR, CDR2 FQNEAQ (reference sequence). V dropped 0 bases and J dropped 8 bases, with 11 bases sitting between them. The length of the CDR3 is 14 residues. For the CDR3, the DNA is TGTGCCAGCAGCTTAGCGTCCGCTGGGTATGAGCAGTTCTTC. Translated: CASSLASAGYEQFF.

V is TRBV4-3 and J is TRBJ1-3, with D uncertain. CDR3 length: 16 residues. V dropped 1 base and J dropped 0 bases, with 10 bases sitting between them. Looked up from germline, CDR1 is LGHNA and CDR2 is YSLEER. The CDR3 sequence: CASSQAAGGSGNTIYF. DNA for the CDR3: TGCGCCAGCAGCCAAGCGGCGGGTGGCTCTGGAAACACCATATATTTT.

This chain joins TRBV6-6 and TRBJ1-2, with unresolved D. CDR3 length: 14 residues. The germline V and J ends were trimmed by 2 bases and 4 bases, with 11 bases remaining between them. Germline CDR1 and CDR2: MNHNY and SVGAGI (reference sequence). CDR3 loop: CASSYEELSYGYTF. The CDR3 DNA sequence: TGTGCCAGCAGTTACGAGGAGCTATCCTATGGCTACACCTTC.

The rearrangement joins TRBV3-1 to TRBJ2-7; D is ambiguous. V was trimmed by 1 base and J by 0 bases, leaving 10 bases between them. CDR3 length: 15 residues. Germline-derived CDR1 and CDR2 are LGHDT and YNNKEL (reference sequence). The CDR3 is CASSQGHTSSYEQYF. The CDR3 DNA is TGTGCCAGCAGCCAAGGACACACGAGCTCCTACGAGCAGTACTTC.

The chain recombines TRBV4-3 with TRBJ2-5; D gene unclear. CDR1 is LGHNA, CDR2 YSLEER, per germline. V lost 0 bases to trimming and J lost 3 bases, with 8 bases between them. The CDR3 runs to 14 residues. In nucleotides, the CDR3 is TGCGCCAGCAGCCAAGAGGTGTGGAAAGAGACCCAGTACTTC. Its translation: CASSQEVWKETQYF.

The chain recombines TRBV7-9 with TRBJ2-5, with D maybe TRBD1 (5 bases). Gene TRBJ2-1 matches the end of the DNA better, so the J call may be wrong. The CDR3 contains 13 residues. Per the germline V gene, CDR1 is SEHNR and CDR2 is FQNEAQ (reference sequence). The CDR3: CASSRGEDNEQFF. CDR3 nucleotide sequence: TGTGCCAGCAGCAGGGGTGAAGACAATGAGCAGTTCTTC.